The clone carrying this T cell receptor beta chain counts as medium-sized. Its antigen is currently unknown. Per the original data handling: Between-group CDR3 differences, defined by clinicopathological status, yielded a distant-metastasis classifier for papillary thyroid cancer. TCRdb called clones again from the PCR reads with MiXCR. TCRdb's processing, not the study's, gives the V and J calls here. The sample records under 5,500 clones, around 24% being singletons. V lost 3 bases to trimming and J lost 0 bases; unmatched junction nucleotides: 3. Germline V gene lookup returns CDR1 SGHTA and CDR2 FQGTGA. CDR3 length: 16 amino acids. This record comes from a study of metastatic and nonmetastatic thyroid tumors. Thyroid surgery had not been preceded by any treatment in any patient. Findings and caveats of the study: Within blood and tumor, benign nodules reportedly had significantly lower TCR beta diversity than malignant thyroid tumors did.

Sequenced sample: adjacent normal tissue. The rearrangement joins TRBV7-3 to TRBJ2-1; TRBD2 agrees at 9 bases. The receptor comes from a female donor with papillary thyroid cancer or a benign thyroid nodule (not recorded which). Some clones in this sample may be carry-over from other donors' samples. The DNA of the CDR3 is TGTGCCAGCAGCTTGCGGGGGGGACTCTCCTACAATGAGCAGTTCTTC. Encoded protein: CASSLRGGLSYNEQFF.